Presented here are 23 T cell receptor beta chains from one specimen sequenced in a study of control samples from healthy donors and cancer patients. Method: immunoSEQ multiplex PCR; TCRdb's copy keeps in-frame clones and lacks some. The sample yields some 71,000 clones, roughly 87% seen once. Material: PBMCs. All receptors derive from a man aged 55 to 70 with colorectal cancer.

CDR3 residues: CASSPGPENTEAFF. The CDR3 nucleotides are TGTGCCAGCAGCCCCGGCCCCGAGAACACTGAAGCTTTCTTT. The chain combines TRBV5-4 with TRBJ1-1; D unresolved. The V gene lost 4 bases and the J gene lost 1 base, with 11 bases spanning the gap. The CDR3 spans 14 residues. Germline loops: CDR1 SGHNT, CDR2 YYREEE (reference sequence).

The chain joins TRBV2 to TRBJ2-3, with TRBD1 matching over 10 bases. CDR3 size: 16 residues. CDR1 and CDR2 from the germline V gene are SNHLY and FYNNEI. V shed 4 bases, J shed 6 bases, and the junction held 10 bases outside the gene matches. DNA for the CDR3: TGTGCCAGCAGTGGCGCGACAGGGGGCCTTGCGGATACGCAGTATTTT. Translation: CASSGATGGLADTQYF.

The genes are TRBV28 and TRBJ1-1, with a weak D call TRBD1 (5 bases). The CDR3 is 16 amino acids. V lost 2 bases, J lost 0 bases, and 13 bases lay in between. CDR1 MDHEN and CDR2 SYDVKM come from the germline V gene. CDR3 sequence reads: CASSLEAGRVNTEAFF. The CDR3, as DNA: TGTGCCAGCAGTTTAGAGGCGGGCAGGGTGAACACTGAAGCTTTCTTT. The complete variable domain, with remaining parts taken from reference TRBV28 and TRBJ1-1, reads DVKVTQSSRYLVKRTGEKVFLECVQDMDHENMFWYRQDPGLGLRLIYFSYDVKMKEKGDIPEGYSVSREKKERFSLILESASTNQTSMYLCASSLEAGRVNTEAFFGQGTRLTVV.

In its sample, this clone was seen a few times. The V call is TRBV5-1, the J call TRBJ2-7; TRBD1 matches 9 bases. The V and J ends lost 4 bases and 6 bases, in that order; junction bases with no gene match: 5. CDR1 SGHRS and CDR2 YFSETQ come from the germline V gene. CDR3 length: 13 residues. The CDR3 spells CASSPWTGVEQYF. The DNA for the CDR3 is TGCGCCAGCAGCCCCTGGACAGGGGTCGAGCAGTACTTC.

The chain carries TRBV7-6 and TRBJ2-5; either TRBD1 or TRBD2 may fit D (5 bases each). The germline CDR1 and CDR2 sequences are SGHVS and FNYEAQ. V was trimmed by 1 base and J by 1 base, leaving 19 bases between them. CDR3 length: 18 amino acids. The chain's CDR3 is CASSLVATGSGPQETQYF. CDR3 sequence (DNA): TGTGCCAGCAGCTTAGTGGCAACGGGTTCGGGGCCCCAAGAGACCCAGTACTTC.

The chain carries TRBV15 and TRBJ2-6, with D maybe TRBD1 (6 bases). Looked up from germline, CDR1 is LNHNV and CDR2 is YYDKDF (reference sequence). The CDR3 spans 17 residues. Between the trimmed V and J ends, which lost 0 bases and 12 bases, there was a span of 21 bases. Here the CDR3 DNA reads TGTGCCACCAGCAGAGATCGACAGGTCAATTATAGGACCGTCCTGACTTTC. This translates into CATSRDRQVNYRTVLTF.

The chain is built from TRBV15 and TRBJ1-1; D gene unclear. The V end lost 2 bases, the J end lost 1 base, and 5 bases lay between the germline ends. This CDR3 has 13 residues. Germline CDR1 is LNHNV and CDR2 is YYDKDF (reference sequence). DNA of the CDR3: TGTGCCACCAGCAGAACATCGAACACTGAAGCTTTCTTT. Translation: CATSRTSNTEAFF.

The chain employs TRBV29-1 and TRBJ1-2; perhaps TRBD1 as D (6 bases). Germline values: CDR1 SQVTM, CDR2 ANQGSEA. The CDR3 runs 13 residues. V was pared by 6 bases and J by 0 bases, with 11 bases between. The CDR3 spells CSVADRSNYGYTF. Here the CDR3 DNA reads TGCAGCGTCGCCGACAGGTCTAACTATGGCTACACCTTC.

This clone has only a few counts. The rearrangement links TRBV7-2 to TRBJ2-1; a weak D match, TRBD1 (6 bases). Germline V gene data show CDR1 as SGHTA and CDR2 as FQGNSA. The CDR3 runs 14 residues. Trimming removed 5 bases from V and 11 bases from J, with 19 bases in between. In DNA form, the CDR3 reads TGTGCCAGCAGCCCAGGGGTAGACGGCCGCCAGCAGTTCTTC. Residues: CASSPGVDGRQQFF.

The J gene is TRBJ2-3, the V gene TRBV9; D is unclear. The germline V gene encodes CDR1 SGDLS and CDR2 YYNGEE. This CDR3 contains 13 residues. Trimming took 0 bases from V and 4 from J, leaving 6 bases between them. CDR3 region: CASSVGSSDTQYF. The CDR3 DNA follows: TGTGCCAGCAGCGTAGGGAGTTCAGATACGCAGTATTTT. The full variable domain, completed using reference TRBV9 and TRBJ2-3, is DSGVTQTPKHLITATGQRVTLRCSPRSGDLSVYWYQQSLDQGLQFLIQYYNGEERAKGNILERFSAQQFPDLHSELNLSSLELGDSALYFCASSVGSSDTQYFGPGTRLTVL.

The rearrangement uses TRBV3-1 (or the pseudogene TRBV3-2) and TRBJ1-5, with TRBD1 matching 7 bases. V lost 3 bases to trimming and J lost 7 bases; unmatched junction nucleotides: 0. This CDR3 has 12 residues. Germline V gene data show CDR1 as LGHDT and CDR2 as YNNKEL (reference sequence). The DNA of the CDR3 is TGTGCCAGCAGCCAGGGACAGCAGCCCCAGCATTTT. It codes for CASSQGQQPQHF.

The chain's CDR3 is CATSPRGRAEAFF. The CDR3, as DNA: TGTGCCACTTCCCCCCGGGGTCGCGCTGAAGCTTTCTTT. The genes are TRBV12-3 or TRBV12-4 and TRBJ1-1; no definite D call. This CDR3 comprises 13 residues. V dropped 10 bases and J dropped 6 bases, with 18 bases sitting between them.

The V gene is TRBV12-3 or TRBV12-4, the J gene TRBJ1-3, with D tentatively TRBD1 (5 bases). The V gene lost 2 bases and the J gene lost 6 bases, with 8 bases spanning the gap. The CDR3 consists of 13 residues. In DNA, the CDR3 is TGTGCCAGCAGTTTATGGGGCGAAAACACCATATATTTT. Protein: CASSLWGENTIYF.

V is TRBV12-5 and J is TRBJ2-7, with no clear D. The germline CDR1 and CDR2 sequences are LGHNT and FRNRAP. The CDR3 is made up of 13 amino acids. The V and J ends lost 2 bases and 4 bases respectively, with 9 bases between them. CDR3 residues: CASGLSPQYEQYF. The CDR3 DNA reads TGTGCTAGTGGTTTGTCCCCGCAGTACGAGCAGTACTTC.

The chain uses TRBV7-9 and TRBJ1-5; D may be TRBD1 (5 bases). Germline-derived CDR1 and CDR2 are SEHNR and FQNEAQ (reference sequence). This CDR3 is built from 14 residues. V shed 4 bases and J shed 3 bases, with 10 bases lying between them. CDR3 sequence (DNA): TGTGCCAGCAGCTCCGGGGCAGTCAATCAGCCCCAGCATTTT. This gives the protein CASSSGAVNQPQHF.

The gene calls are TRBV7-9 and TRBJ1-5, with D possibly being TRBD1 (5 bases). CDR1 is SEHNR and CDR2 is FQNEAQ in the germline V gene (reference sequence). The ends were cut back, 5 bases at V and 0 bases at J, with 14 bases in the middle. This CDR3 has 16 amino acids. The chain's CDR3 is CASSPGVGGSNQPQHF. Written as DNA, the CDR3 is TGTGCCAGCAGCCCAGGTGTGGGGGGTAGCAATCAGCCCCAGCATTTT. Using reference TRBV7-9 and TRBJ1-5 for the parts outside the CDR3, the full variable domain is DTGVSQNPRHKITKRGQNVTFRCDPISEHNRLYWYRQTLGQGPEFLTYFQNEAQLEKSRLLSDRFSAERPKGSFSTLEIQRTEQGDSAMYLCASSPGVGGSNQPQHFGDGTRLSIL.

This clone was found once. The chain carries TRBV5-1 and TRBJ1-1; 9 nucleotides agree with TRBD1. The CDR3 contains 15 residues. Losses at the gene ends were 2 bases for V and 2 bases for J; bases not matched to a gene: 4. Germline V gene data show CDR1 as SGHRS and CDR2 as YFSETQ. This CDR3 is CASSLIQGANTEAFF. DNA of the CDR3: TGCGCCAGCAGCTTAATACAGGGGGCTAACACTGAAGCTTTCTTT.

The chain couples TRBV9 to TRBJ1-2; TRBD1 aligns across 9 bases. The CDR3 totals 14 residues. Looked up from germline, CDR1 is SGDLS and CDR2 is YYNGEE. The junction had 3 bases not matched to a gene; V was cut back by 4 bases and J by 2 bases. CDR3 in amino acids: CASSPGTGNYGYTF. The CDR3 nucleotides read TGTGCCAGCAGCCCTGGGACAGGGAACTATGGCTACACCTTC.

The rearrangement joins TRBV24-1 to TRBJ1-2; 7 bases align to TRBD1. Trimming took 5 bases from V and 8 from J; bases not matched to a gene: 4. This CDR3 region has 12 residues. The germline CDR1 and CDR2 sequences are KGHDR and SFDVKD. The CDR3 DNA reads TGTGCCACCAGTGGTGGGACAGAAGGCTACACCTTC. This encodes CATSGGTEGYTF.

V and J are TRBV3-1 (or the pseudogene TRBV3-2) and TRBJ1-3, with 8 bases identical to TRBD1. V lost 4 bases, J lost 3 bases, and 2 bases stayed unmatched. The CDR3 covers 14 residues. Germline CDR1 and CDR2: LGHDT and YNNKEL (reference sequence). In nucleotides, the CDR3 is TGTGCCAGCAGCCGACAGGGGAATGGAAACACCATATATTTT. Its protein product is CASSRQGNGNTIYF.

This chain's CDR3 is CATSQRQGTDGELFF. The CDR3 coding sequence is TGTGCCACCAGCCAACGACAGGGTACAGACGGGGAGCTGTTTTTT. The chain couples TRBV24-1 to TRBJ2-2; 7 positions match TRBD1. With V trimmed by 7 bases and J by 7 bases, 11 bases remained unmatched. CDR1 is KGHDR and CDR2 is SFDVKD in the germline V gene. The CDR3 length is 15 residues.

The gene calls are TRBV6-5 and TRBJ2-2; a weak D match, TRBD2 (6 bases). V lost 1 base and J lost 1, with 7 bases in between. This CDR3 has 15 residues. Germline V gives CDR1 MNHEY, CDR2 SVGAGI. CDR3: CASSYLGGNTGELFF. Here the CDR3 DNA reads TGTGCCAGCAGTTACTTGGGAGGGAACACCGGGGAGCTGTTTTTT.

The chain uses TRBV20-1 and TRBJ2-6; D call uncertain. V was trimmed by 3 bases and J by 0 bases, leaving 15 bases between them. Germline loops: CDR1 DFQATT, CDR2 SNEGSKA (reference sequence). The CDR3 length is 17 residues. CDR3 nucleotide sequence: TGCAGTGCTAGTACGCCGACTTACAGCTCTGGGGCCAACGTCCTGACTTTC. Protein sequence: CSASTPTYSSGANVLTF.